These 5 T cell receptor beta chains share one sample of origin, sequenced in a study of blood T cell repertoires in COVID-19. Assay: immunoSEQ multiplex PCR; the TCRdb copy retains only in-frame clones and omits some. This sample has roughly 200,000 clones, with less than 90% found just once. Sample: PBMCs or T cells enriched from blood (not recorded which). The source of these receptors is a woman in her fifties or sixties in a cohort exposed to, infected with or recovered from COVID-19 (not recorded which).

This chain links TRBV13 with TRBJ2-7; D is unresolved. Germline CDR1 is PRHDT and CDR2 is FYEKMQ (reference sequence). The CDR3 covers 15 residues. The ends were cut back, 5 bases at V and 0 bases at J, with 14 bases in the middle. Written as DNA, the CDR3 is TGTGCCAGCAGCCCACCCTTTCCCAGCTCCTACGAGCAGTACTTC. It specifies CASSPPFPSSYEQYF.

The CDR3 is CASSYSTTGAGNTEAFF. In nucleotides, the CDR3 is TGTGCCAGCAGTTACTCTACGACAGGGGCGGGAAACACTGAAGCTTTCTTT. This sequence joins TRBV6-2 or TRBV6-3 and TRBJ1-1; TRBD1 agrees at 8 bases. Looked up from germline, CDR1 is MNHEY and CDR2 is SVGEGT. The CDR3 loop spans 17 amino acids. The J segment lost 2 bases and the V segment lost 0 bases, leaving 8 bases of the junction unmatched.

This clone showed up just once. For the CDR3, the DNA is TGTGCCAGTAGTATTTCAGGGGCAACTAATGAAAAACTGTTTTTT. It translates to CASSISGATNEKLFF. The chain links TRBV19 to TRBJ1-4; maybe TRBD1 (6 bases). CDR3 length: 15 amino acids. Between the trimmed V and J ends, which lost 3 bases and 0 bases, there was a span of 8 bases. Germline V gene data show CDR1 as LNHDA and CDR2 as SQIVND (reference sequence). The full variable domain, in which reference TRBV19 and TRBJ1-4 provide the parts outside the CDR3, is DGGITQSPKYLFRKEGQNVTLSCEQNLNHDAMYWYRQDPGQGLRLIYYSQIVNDFQKGDIAEGYSVSREKKESFPLTVTSAQKNPTAFYLCASSISGATNEKLFFGSGTQLSVL.

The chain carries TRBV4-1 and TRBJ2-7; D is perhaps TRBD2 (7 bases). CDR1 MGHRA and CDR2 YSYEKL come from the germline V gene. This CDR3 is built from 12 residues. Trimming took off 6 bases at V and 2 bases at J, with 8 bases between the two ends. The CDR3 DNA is TGCGCCAGCAGGGGGGGGCCCTACGAGCAGTACTTC. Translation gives CASRGGPYEQYF.

The CDR3 bases are TGTGCCAGCAGCTTGAGACTAGCGACTTCTGGGGCCAACGTCCTGACTTTC. Amino acid sequence: CASSLRLATSGANVLTF. The chain employs TRBV7-2 and TRBJ2-6; 8 nucleotides line up with TRBD2. This CDR3 contains 17 residues. V lost 3 bases, J lost 1 base, and 5 bases stayed unmatched. CDR1 and CDR2 from the germline V gene are SGHTA and FQGNSA. The full variable domain, with the rest looked up from reference TRBV7-2 and TRBJ2-6, is GAGVSQSPSNKVTEKGKDVELRCDPISGHTALYWYRQSLGQGLEFLIYFQGNSAPDKSGLPSDRFSAERTGGSVSTLTIQRTQQEDSAVYLCASSLRLATSGANVLTFGAGSRLTVL.